The 32 T cell receptor beta chains below come from one sample, sequenced in a study of blood T cell repertoires in COVID-19. The protocol was immunoSEQ multiplex PCR, while the TCRdb copy is restricted to in-frame clones and leaves out a portion. The table lists 100,000 to 150,000 clones, 65% to 85% of them singletons. The sample was peripheral blood. The receptors were gathered from a man older than 75 with active or convalescent COVID-19.

This clone has just a few counts. The V call is TRBV5-4, the J call TRBJ1-1; D not resolved. CDR3 length: 12 amino acids. V shed 9 bases and J shed 0 bases, with 9 bases lying between them. Germline lookup yields CDR1 SGHNT and CDR2 YYREEE (reference sequence). The CDR3: CATTFMNTEAFF. The DNA of the CDR3 is TGTGCCACAACTTTCATGAACACTGAAGCTTTCTTT.

The chain couples TRBV3-1 (or the pseudogene TRBV3-2) to TRBJ2-7; D is uncertain. Germline V gene lookup returns CDR1 LGHDT and CDR2 YNNKEL (reference sequence). V was cut by 5 bases and J by 7 bases, with 9 bases left in between. The CDR3 contains 11 residues. CDR3 nucleotide sequence: TGTGCCAGCAGCAGTACTCGGGAGCAGTACTTC. This encodes CASSSTREQYF.

The chain couples TRBV2 to TRBJ2-3; TRBD2 agrees at 9 bases. This CDR3 is built from 17 residues. Germline CDR1 is SNHLY and CDR2 is FYNNEI. Losses at the gene ends were 1 base for V and 6 bases for J; bases not matched to a gene: 11. The CDR3 spells CASSEVRGGTTIDTQYF. The CDR3 region has the DNA TGTGCCAGCAGTGAAGTGCGGGGGGGGACCACCATCGATACGCAGTATTTT.

The J gene is TRBJ1-1, the V gene TRBV4-3; 7 bases align to TRBD1. Germline trimming cut 0 bases from V and 1 base from J; bases unmatched to any gene: 2. There are 15 residues in the CDR3. Germline V gene lookup returns CDR1 LGHNA and CDR2 YSLEER. This CDR3 reads CASSQDWTGNTEAFF. The CDR3 nucleotides are TGCGCCAGCAGCCAAGATTGGACAGGGAACACTGAAGCTTTCTTT.

V and J are TRBV4-3 and TRBJ1-5, with a weak D call TRBD1 (5 bases). Germline V CDR1 and CDR2: LGHNA, YSLEER. The CDR3 covers 15 residues. Trimming left V 0 bases short and J 4 bases short, with 10 bases between. CDR3 DNA: TGCGCCAGCAGCCAAGATCAGGGTCCTAATCAGCCCCAGCATTTT. This sequence encodes CASSQDQGPNQPQHF.

The gene calls are TRBV6-5 and TRBJ1-2, with 9 bases fitting TRBD1. The junction had 7 bases not matched to a gene; V was cut back by 4 bases and J by 4 bases. The germline V gene has CDR1 MNHEY and CDR2 SVGAGI. The CDR3 contains 15 residues. CDR3 DNA sequence: TGTGCCAGCAGTTGGCAACAGGGGGCAGGCTATGGCTACACCTTC. Its translation: CASSWQQGAGYGYTF.

This clone was picked up a small number of times. The chain employs TRBV5-1 and TRBJ2-3; 7 nucleotides match TRBD1. Germline V gene lookup returns CDR1 SGHRS and CDR2 YFSETQ. This CDR3 has 16 amino acids. Trimming cost V 4 bases and J 3 bases; bases outside gene matches: 11. The CDR3 here is CASSPAKGAVTDTQYF. CDR3 bases: TGCGCCAGCAGCCCCGCGAAGGGGGCGGTAACAGATACGCAGTATTTT.

The V and J genes are TRBV28 and TRBJ1-4; D might be TRBD1 (6 bases). The CDR3 length is 14 residues. Trimming pared 5 bases from V and 3 bases from J, leaving 10 bases between. Looked up from germline, CDR1 is MDHEN and CDR2 is SYDVKM. The CDR3: CASSNRVSNEKLFF. As DNA, the CDR3 is TGTGCCAGCAGTAACAGGGTCTCTAATGAAAAACTGTTTTTT.

The rearrangement uses TRBV12-5 and TRBJ1-2, with TRBD1 identical over 7 bases. V lost 4 bases, J lost 4 bases, and 12 bases stayed unmatched. The germline V gene has CDR1 LGHNT and CDR2 FRNRAP. This CDR3 is 16 amino acids long. DNA of the CDR3: TGTGCTAGTGGTTCGGTCGCTCAGGGGGAAACCTATGGCTACACCTTC. It is translated as CASGSVAQGETYGYTF.

The chain employs TRBV4-3 and TRBJ2-7; weak D call: TRBD1 (6 bases). Trimming took 4 bases from V and 2 from J, leaving 12 bases between them. Germline CDR1 is LGHNA and CDR2 is YSLEER. This CDR3 comprises 14 residues. In nucleotides, the CDR3 is TGCGCCAGCAGCCGAGAACAGGGACCCTACGAGCAGTACTTC. Translation: CASSREQGPYEQYF.

The chain combines TRBV10-2 with TRBJ1-6; TRBD1 is a possible D gene (6 bases). Germline V gene lookup returns CDR1 WSHSY and CDR2 SAAADI. CDR3 length equals 13 residues. V was clipped by 6 bases and J by 6 bases, with 9 bases between them. In DNA, the CDR3 is TGCGCCAGCAGACAGGGTGGTAATTCACCCCTCCACTTT. This gives the protein CASRQGGNSPLHF.

The rearrangement joins TRBV3-1 (or the pseudogene TRBV3-2) to TRBJ2-1; 12 bases agree with TRBD2. Per the germline V gene, CDR1 is LGHDT and CDR2 is YNNKEL (reference sequence). V gave up 4 bases and J gave up 10 bases; unmatched junction bases: 5. The CDR3 length is 14 residues. The chain's CDR3 is CASSPWTSGEEQFF. The DNA for the CDR3 is TGTGCCAGCAGCCCCTGGACTAGCGGGGAGGAGCAGTTCTTC.

This chain links TRBV14 with TRBJ1-2, with D possibly matching TRBD1 (5 bases). Germline CDR1 SGHDN, CDR2 FVKESK. The CDR3 length is 19 residues. Deletions cut 4 bases from V and 4 bases from J, with 28 bases between. In DNA, the CDR3 is TGTGCCAGCAGCCCTTTTAGTACCGAGCGCGGGGGACCCCGCTATGGCTACACCTTC. Translation: CASSPFSTERGGPRYGYTF.

The chain combines TRBV7-8 with TRBJ1-6, with 8 bases aligning to TRBD1. Germline trimming cut 5 bases from V and 7 bases from J; bases unmatched to any gene: 7. This CDR3 is 15 amino acids long. Germline-derived CDR1 and CDR2 are SGHVS and FQNEAQ. For the CDR3, the DNA is TGTGCCAGCAGCAAACAGGGGGTGGGCAATTCACCCCTCCACTTT. It yields the protein CASSKQGVGNSPLHF.

This CDR3 reads CASSNRGRRNYGYTF. The CDR3 bases are TGTGCCAGCAGCAACAGGGGAAGAAGAAACTATGGCTACACCTTC. The chain couples TRBV5-6 to TRBJ1-2; 7 bases map to TRBD1. The CDR3 length is 15 residues. CDR1 and CDR2 from the germline V gene are SGHDT and YYEEEE. Losses at the gene ends were 4 bases for V and 2 bases for J; bases not matched to a gene: 8.

The chain carries TRBV18 and TRBJ2-7; D might be TRBD1 (6 bases). CDR3 length equals 15 residues. Trimming removed 3 bases at V and 0 bases at J, with 12 bases between. Germline values: CDR1 KGHSH, CDR2 LQKENI. The CDR3 region is CASSPSRGTSYEQYF. CDR3 nucleotides: TGTGCCAGCTCACCTTCCAGGGGTACCTCCTACGAGCAGTACTTC.

This chain joins TRBV5-1 and TRBJ2-7; 9 nucleotides line up with TRBD1. V lost 0 bases to trimming and J lost 5 bases; unmatched junction nucleotides: 3. Looked up from germline, CDR1 is SGHRS and CDR2 is YFSETQ. This CDR3 region has 14 residues. The CDR3 sequence is CASSLGQGVHEQYF. In nucleotides, the CDR3 is TGCGCCAGCAGCTTGGGACAGGGGGTCCACGAGCAGTACTTC. Using reference TRBV5-1 and TRBJ2-7 for the parts outside the CDR3, the full variable domain is KAGVTQTPRYLIKTRGQQVTLSCSPISGHRSVSWYQQTPGQGLQFLFEYFSETQRNKGNFPGRFSGRQFSNSRSEMNVSTLELGDSALYLCASSLGQGVHEQYFGPGTRLTVT.

The chain combines TRBV9 with TRBJ1-3, with TRBD1 identical over 9 bases. The CDR3 spans 16 residues. V dropped 3 bases and J dropped 2; count of bases not matched to a gene: 6. Germline CDR1 is SGDLS and CDR2 is YYNGEE. The CDR3 is CASSGTGGEAGNTIYF. CDR3 nucleotide sequence: TGTGCCAGCAGCGGAACAGGGGGCGAAGCTGGAAACACCATATATTTT. Combining the CDR3 with reference TRBV9 and TRBJ1-3 gives the whole variable domain DSGVTQTPKHLITATGQRVTLRCSPRSGDLSVYWYQQSLDQGLQFLIQYYNGEERAKGNILERFSAQQFPDLHSELNLSSLELGDSALYFCASSGTGGEAGNTIYFGEGSWLTVV.

This clone has a handful of counts. The CDR3 protein is CASSDRGGNQPQHF. The CDR3 bases are TGTGCCAGCAGTGACAGGGGTGGCAATCAGCCCCAGCATTTT. The V call is TRBV6-1, the J call TRBJ1-5; tentative D call: TRBD1 (6 bases). The ends were cut back, 3 bases at V and 2 bases at J, with 8 bases in the middle. CDR1 is MNHNS and CDR2 is SASEGT in the germline V gene. The CDR3 spans 14 residues.

The V and J genes are TRBV2 and TRBJ2-3; no clear D. Germline lookup yields CDR1 SNHLY and CDR2 FYNNEI. The CDR3 spans 12 residues. V shed 2 bases and J shed 2 bases, with 2 bases lying between them. The chain's CDR3 is CASSEYTDTQYF. CDR3 DNA sequence: TGTGCCAGCAGTGAATACACAGATACGCAGTATTTT.

The genes are TRBV5-1 and TRBJ1-2; TRBD1 matches at 8 bases. Germline V gene data show CDR1 as SGHRS and CDR2 as YFSETQ. This CDR3 is 15 amino acids long. Trimming removed 4 bases from V and 5 bases from J; junction bases left unmatched: 10. The CDR3 region is CASSGGTGSSYGYTF. The CDR3 DNA is TGCGCCAGCAGCGGCGGGACAGGCTCGTCTTATGGCTACACCTTC.

The chain has TRBV9 and TRBJ1-2, with 7 positions matching TRBD1. The junction had 10 bases not matched to a gene; V was cut back by 0 bases and J by 11 bases. Germline V gene sequence: CDR1 SGDLS, CDR2 YYNGEE. The CDR3 spans 14 residues. The CDR3: CASSVVPGQNPYTF. The CDR3 DNA reads as TGTGCCAGCAGCGTAGTTCCGGGACAGAATCCTTACACCTTC.

The genes are TRBV18 and TRBJ1-2; 7 bases line up with TRBD1. The CDR3 runs to 14 residues. V dropped 1 base and J dropped 5; count of bases not matched to a gene: 4. CDR1 and CDR2 from the germline V gene are KGHSH and LQKENI. This CDR3 reads CASSPLGTEYGYTF. CDR3 coding DNA: TGTGCCAGCTCACCACTTGGGACAGAGTATGGCTACACCTTC.

The V and J genes are TRBV6-6 and TRBJ2-5; 12 nucleotides match TRBD2. CDR1 and CDR2 from the germline V gene are MNHNY and SVGAGI (reference sequence). The CDR3 contains 13 residues. The J segment lost 4 bases and the V segment lost 6 bases, leaving 0 bases of the junction unmatched. The CDR3 nucleotides are TGTGCCAGCAGGGGACTAGCGGGAGAGACCCAGTACTTC. It is translated as CASRGLAGETQYF.

The V gene is TRBV4-1, the J gene TRBJ1-6, with TRBD1 matching over 9 bases. CDR3 length: 15 residues. Trimming cost V 3 bases and J 6 bases; bases outside gene matches: 3. Looked up from germline, CDR1 is MGHRA and CDR2 is YSYEKL. The CDR3 region is CASSQGQGLNSPLHF. In nucleotides, the CDR3 is TGCGCCAGCAGCCAGGGACAGGGCCTTAATTCACCCCTCCACTTT.

V is TRBV9 and J is TRBJ2-3; tentatively, D is TRBD2 (6 bases). The germline CDR1 and CDR2 sequences are SGDLS and YYNGEE. V was shortened by 3 bases and J by 0 bases, with 11 bases between the two germline ends. This CDR3 contains 15 residues. The chain's CDR3 is CASSAGTPSTDTQYF. Here the CDR3 DNA reads TGTGCCAGCAGCGCCGGGACTCCTAGCACAGATACGCAGTATTTT.

The sample holds a few counts of this clone. The rearrangement uses TRBV28 and TRBJ1-5, with 8 bases fitting TRBD1. V lost 6 bases to trimming and J lost 9 bases; unmatched junction nucleotides: 10. The CDR3 contains 14 residues. In germline, CDR1 is MDHEN, CDR2 SYDVKM. The CDR3: CASRRTGLGSPQHF. The CDR3 bases are TGTGCCAGCAGAAGGACAGGGTTGGGTTCGCCCCAGCATTTT.

This chain uses TRBV7-8 with TRBJ2-1; 8 bases are a match to TRBD1. Germline V lookup: CDR1 SGHVS, CDR2 FQNEAQ. V shed 2 bases and J 1 base; nucleotides not matched to a gene: 4. The CDR3 runs to 16 residues. In DNA form, the CDR3 reads TGTGCCAGCAGCTTAAACACAGGGGGTTCCTACAATGAGCAGTTCTTC. It is translated as CASSLNTGGSYNEQFF. Drawing the rest from reference TRBV7-8 and TRBJ2-1, the complete variable domain is GAGVSQSPRYKVAKRGQDVALRCDPISGHVSLFWYQQALGQGPEFLTYFQNEAQLDKSGLPSDRFFAERPEGSVSTLKIQRTQQEDSAVYLCASSLNTGGSYNEQFFGPGTRLTVL.

This clone was recorded only once. The chain has TRBV9 and TRBJ2-2, with D unclear. V lost 4 bases and J lost 4, with 14 bases in between. Germline V gene data show CDR1 as SGDLS and CDR2 as YYNGEE. CDR3 length: 15 amino acids. CDR3 sequence: CASSLSGDFTGELFF. CDR3 in DNA: TGTGCCAGCAGCCTCAGTGGAGATTTCACCGGGGAGCTGTTTTTT. Together with reference TRBV9 and TRBJ2-2, the CDR3 gives the full variable domain: DSGVTQTPKHLITATGQRVTLRCSPRSGDLSVYWYQQSLDQGLQFLIQYYNGEERAKGNILERFSAQQFPDLHSELNLSSLELGDSALYFCASSLSGDFTGELFFGEGSRLTVL.

CDR3 amino acids: CASSYSLGGDEQFF. DNA for the CDR3: TGTGCCAGCAGTTACTCGCTAGGGGGCGATGAGCAGTTCTTC. The rearrangement joins TRBV6-5 to TRBJ2-1, with TRBD1 matching over 7 bases. The CDR3 totals 14 residues. V lost 0 bases and J lost 8; bases outside the gene matches: 4. CDR1 is MNHEY and CDR2 is SVGAGI in the germline V gene.

This rearrangement joins TRBV7-2 to TRBJ1-3; D uncertain. Germline values: CDR1 SGHTA, CDR2 FQGNSA. The CDR3 covers 13 residues. Trimming took 5 bases from V and 2 from J, leaving 7 bases between them. Written as DNA, the CDR3 is TGTGCCAGCAGCCCCAAGCCTGGAAACACCATATATTTT. Translation gives CASSPKPGNTIYF.

The chain recombines TRBV5-6 with TRBJ1-6; 7 bases agree with TRBD1. Germline values: CDR1 SGHDT, CDR2 YYEEEE. The CDR3 runs to 14 residues. V shed 1 base, J shed 9 bases, and the junction held 4 bases outside the gene matches. CDR3 in DNA: TGTGCCAGCAGCTTGCCAGGGGGAATTTCACCCCTCCACTTT. Translated, it gives CASSLPGGISPLHF.